Below are 4 T cell receptor beta chains sequenced from a single sample in a study of cytomegalovirus exposure and HLA in healthy donors. PCR amplification relied on 60 Vbeta primers (plus 13 Jbeta primers). Sequenced by immunoSEQ multiplex PCR; TCRdb stores in-frame clones only, minus some. The sample includes roughly 200,000 clones, more than 65% of them seen just once. Sequencing was performed on PBMCs. These receptors originate from a man younger than 35 in good health and CMV-seronegative.

J is TRBJ2-2 and V is TRBV5-1, with 9 bases fitting TRBD2. Germline values: CDR1 SGHRS, CDR2 YFSETQ. The CDR3 length is 16 residues. Trimming took 6 bases from V and 5 from J; bases not matched to a gene: 11. Written as DNA, the CDR3 is TGCGCCAGCAAGGCCGGGACTAGCTCAAATACCGGGGAGCTGTTTTTT. Translating gives CASKAGTSSNTGELFF.

This chain uses TRBV29-1 with TRBJ2-7, with a weak D call TRBD1 (6 bases). The CDR3 has 15 residues. The V end was cut by 5 bases, the J end by 0 bases, with 17 bases between. Germline CDR1 and CDR2: SQVTM and ANQGSEA. The CDR3 here is CSVPVGQRSSYEQYF. The CDR3 DNA sequence: TGCAGCGTTCCCGTTGGACAGAGGAGCTCCTACGAGCAGTACTTC.

Note on this clone: This same CDR3 is encoded by further DNA sequences in the sample. The V and J genes are TRBV7-8 and TRBJ2-7; 9 bases match TRBD1. V lost 1 base, J lost 2 bases, and 0 bases stayed unmatched. The CDR3 length is 14 residues. Looked up from germline, CDR1 is SGHVS and CDR2 is FQNEAQ. In DNA, the CDR3 is TGTGCCAGCAGCTTAGGACAGGGGGCCTACGAGCAGTACTTC. Amino acids: CASSLGQGAYEQYF.

The chain couples TRBV30 to TRBJ1-1; D call uncertain. Per the germline V gene, CDR1 is GTSNPN and CDR2 is SVGIG (reference sequence). The CDR3 loop spans 13 amino acids. The V gene lost 0 bases and the J gene lost 1 base, with 6 bases spanning the gap. The CDR3 is CAWSVPGNTEAFF. CDR3 DNA sequence: TGTGCCTGGAGTGTACCGGGGAACACTGAAGCTTTCTTT.